This passage covers 17 T cell receptor beta chains from one sample sequenced in a study of T cells in Graves' hyperthyroidism and ophthalmopathy. It was RNA transcripts that yielded the amplified TCR beta CDR3 regions. HTBI primers drove first-round RT-PCR of the TCR CDR3. One entry per CDR3 protein, called by TCRdb with MiXCR from the multiplex PCR reads. The table includes under 400,000 distinct CDR3 sequences, roughly 13% detected once. Sequenced input: blood. These receptors were taken from a woman aged 18-29 years with Graves' hyperthyroidism.

A word on this clonotype: One base away lies a much larger clone, so this may be a sequencing read error. The chain is built from TRBV12-3 or TRBV12-4 and TRBJ2-1, with D uncertain. V shed 5 bases and J shed 10 bases, with 12 bases lying between them. CDR3 length: 12 residues. DNA of the CDR3: TGTGCCAGCAGTACGGCCCCCGGAGAGCAGTTCTTC. Its protein product is CASSTAPGEQFF.

The V and J genes are TRBV2 and TRBJ2-6; 7 bases are a match to TRBD1. Trimming took 8 bases from V and 9 from J; bases not matched to a gene: 7. The germline V gene encodes CDR1 SNHLY and CDR2 FYNNEI. The length of the CDR3 is 13 residues. The CDR3 sequence is CASGDSWDNVLTF. For the CDR3, the DNA is TGTGCCAGCGGGGACAGTTGGGACAACGTCCTGACTTTC.

The table lists this clonotype with many counts. One end of the junction fails to match germline, which may point to a read error. The chain recombines TRBV2 with TRBJ2-1; no firm D call. The CDR3 loop spans 12 amino acids. The germline V gene encodes CDR1 SNHLY and CDR2 FYNNEI. DNA of the CDR3: TGTGCCAGCAGGGAAGCCTACAATGAGCAGTTCTTC. It encodes CASREAYNEQFF.

On this clonotype: A much larger clone sits a single nucleotide away, making a read error possible. This rearrangement joins TRBV10-1 to TRBJ2-3; TRBD1 matches 8 bases. CDR3 size: 14 residues. Germline V CDR1 and CDR2: WNHNN, SYGVQD (reference sequence). The CDR3 coding sequence is TGCGCCAGCAGTGTACAGGGGGGCCCAGATACGAAGTATTTT. Protein: CASSVQGGPDTKYF.

This clonotype was detected many times. The chain is built from TRBV11-3 and TRBJ2-1, with 16 nucleotides matching TRBD2. V lost 5 bases to trimming and J lost 9 bases; unmatched junction nucleotides: 4. This CDR3 region has 15 residues. The germline CDR1 and CDR2 sequences are SGHNT and YENEEA. The CDR3 nucleotides are TGTGCCAGCAGCCGGGGACTAGCGGGGGGGCTTGAGCAGTTCTTC. This encodes CASSRGLAGGLEQFF.

A few counts support this clonotype. It may be a read error: a sequence one base away is much more abundant. The V gene is TRBV24-1, the J gene TRBJ1-2, with D possibly TRBD1 on 6 matching bases. The CDR3 runs 13 residues. Trimming cost V 5 bases and J 6 bases, with 12 bases left between them. Germline assignment: CDR1 KGHDR and CDR2 SFDVKD. For the CDR3, the DNA is TGTGCCACCAGTGGAGCCGGGACAAATGGCTACACCTTC. This encodes CATSGAGTNGYTF.

This clonotype has ten or more counts. The chain couples TRBV2 to TRBJ2-1, with TRBD2 matching 15 bases. Unmatched junction bases numbered 3, after V lost 6 bases and J lost 6 bases. Germline values: CDR1 SNHLY, CDR2 FYNNEI. CDR3 length: 15 residues. CDR3 nucleotides: TGTGCCAGCAGGTCGGGACTAGCGGGAGGCAATGAGCAGTTCTTC. Amino acids: CASRSGLAGGNEQFF. Combining the CDR3 with reference TRBV2 and TRBJ2-1 gives the whole variable domain EPEVTQTPSHQVTQMGQEVILRCVPISNHLYFYWYRQILGQKVEFLVSFYNNEISEKSEIFDDQFSVERPDGSNFTLKIRSTKLEDSAMYFCASRSGLAGGNEQFFGPGTRLTVL.

Ten or more counts support this clonotype. CDR3 sequence reads: CASSLNGWRKNTEAFF. The CDR3 DNA reads as TGTGCCAGCAGTTTAAATGGATGGCGGAAGAACACTGAAGCTTTCTTT. The gene calls are TRBV27 and TRBJ1-1; D not resolved. Germline V gene lookup returns CDR1 MNHEY and CDR2 SMNVEV (reference sequence). The CDR3 contains 16 residues. V gave up 2 bases and J gave up 1 base, with 14 bases separating them.

This clonotype was observed a handful of times. The genes are TRBV19 and TRBJ2-2, with TRBD1 matching 8 bases. CDR1 is LNHDA, CDR2 SQIVND, per germline (reference sequence). The CDR3 runs 16 residues. V lost 5 bases and J lost 5; bases outside the gene matches: 10. The CDR3 nucleotides are TGTGCCAGTAGTCCCCGGACAGGGTCCCCAACCGGGGAGCTGTTTTTT. It is translated as CASSPRTGSPTGELFF.

This clonotype was counted at least ten times. This chain joins TRBV19 and TRBJ2-5; D is perhaps TRBD1 (6 bases). Per germline, CDR1 LNHDA and CDR2 SQIVND (reference sequence). The CDR3 runs to 13 residues. V was pared by 5 bases and J by 4 bases, with 11 bases between. Here the CDR3 reads CASSVQGGETQYF. In DNA form, the CDR3 reads TGTGCCAGTAGTGTACAGGGCGGAGAGACCCAGTACTTC.

This clonotype was counted many times. This rearrangement joins TRBV6-1 to TRBJ2-7; D is possibly TRBD1 (5 bases). The ends were cut back, 6 bases at V and 0 bases at J, with 15 bases in the middle. This CDR3 contains 15 residues. Germline loops: CDR1 MNHNS, CDR2 SASEGT. The CDR3 DNA sequence: TGTGCCAGCAGCCCCTTCAGGGCCAGCTCCTACGAGCAGTACTTC. Protein sequence: CASSPFRASSYEQYF.

This clonotype showed up just a few times. The CDR3, as DNA: TGTGCCATCAGTCCACTGGGACAGAGCAACTATGGCTACACCTTC. Translating gives CAISPLGQSNYGYTF. This chain uses TRBV10-3 with TRBJ1-2, with 7 bases aligning to TRBD1. J lost 2 bases, V lost 5 bases, and 8 bases had no gene match. CDR1 ENHRY and CDR2 SYGVKD come from the germline V gene. The CDR3 is made up of 15 amino acids.

This clonotype was seen a few times. CDR3 DNA sequence: TGTGCTAGTGCCTCAATACTAGCGGATACCTATTCCAAAAACATTCAGTACTTC. It translates to CASASILADTYSKNIQYF. J is TRBJ2-4 and V is TRBV12-5; 8 nucleotides match TRBD2. The CDR3 has 18 amino acids. The germline V gene has CDR1 LGHNT and CDR2 FRNRAP. V lost 7 bases to trimming and J lost 2 bases; unmatched junction nucleotides: 16.

In its sample, this clonotype was seen many times. The chain uses TRBV6-2 or TRBV6-3 and TRBJ2-2; D unresolved. The germline CDR1 and CDR2 sequences are MNHEY and SVGEGT. This CDR3 region has 12 residues. V lost 11 bases to trimming and J lost 4 bases, with 11 bases between them. Written as DNA, the CDR3 is TGTGCCGCCCGGCTGGGCACCGGGGAGCTGTTTTTT. Translation: CAARLGTGELFF.

This chain links TRBV9 with TRBJ1-3; D is unresolved. This CDR3 region has 13 residues. Looked up from germline, CDR1 is SGDLS and CDR2 is YYNGEE. Trimming removed 2 bases at V and 12 bases at J, with 15 bases between. The CDR3 DNA sequence: TGTGCCAGCAGCGTCGAGGGCAACCCCCACATATATTTT. This codes for CASSVEGNPHIYF. Filled out from reference TRBV9 and TRBJ1-3, the complete variable domain reads DSGVTQTPKHLITATGQRVTLRCSPRSGDLSVYWYQQSLDQGLQFLIQYYNGEERAKGNILERFSAQQFPDLHSELNLSSLELGDSALYFCASSVEGNPHIYFGEGSWLTVV.

Many counts were recorded for this clonotype. This chain links TRBV6-2 or TRBV6-3 with TRBJ2-1; 10 bases fit TRBD1. The CDR3 extends over 17 amino acids. Germline assignment: CDR1 MNHEY and CDR2 SVGEGT. The junction had 11 bases not matched to a gene; V was cut back by 4 bases and J by 5 bases. Written as DNA, the CDR3 is TGTGCCAGCAGTTCCAGACAGGGGGCGCAGGGTCACAATGAGCAGTTCTTC. Amino acids: CASSSRQGAQGHNEQFF.

V is TRBV30 and J is TRBJ2-3, with 8 bases that match TRBD2. V was clipped by 2 bases and J by 0 bases; unmatched bases: 4. The germline V gene has CDR1 GTSNPN and CDR2 SVGIG (reference sequence). The CDR3 is 15 residues long. The DNA for the CDR3 is TGTGCCTGGAGTCGGGGGGGGATTAGCACAGATACGCAGTATTTT. Protein: CAWSRGGISTDTQYF.